The 26 T cell receptor beta chains in this list originate from one sample, sequenced in a study of blood T cell repertoires in COVID-19. TCRdb's table, derived via immunoSEQ multiplex PCR, lists solely in-frame clones and lacks some. The table has some 46,000 clones, approximately 80% seen once; the top ten hold roughly 61%. Sequenced material: peripheral blood. These receptor sequences come from a man at least 80 years old with acute or convalescent COVID-19.

The chain is built from TRBV10-3 and TRBJ2-3; 10 nucleotides match TRBD2. V dropped 0 bases and J dropped 3; count of bases not matched to a gene: 3. CDR3 length: 16 residues. Germline V gene data show CDR1 as ENHRY and CDR2 as SYGVKD. The CDR3, as DNA: TGTGCCATCAGTGAGTCCCCTAGCGGGAGAACAGATACGCAGTATTTT. Its translation: CAISESPSGRTDTQYF.

J is TRBJ2-2 and V is TRBV18, with D tentatively TRBD2 (6 bases). This CDR3 comprises 16 residues. The germline gives CDR1 KGHSH, CDR2 LQKENI. V dropped 1 base and J dropped 6 bases, with 15 bases sitting between them. Here the CDR3 reads CASSPRLGGIAGELFF. Here the CDR3 DNA reads TGTGCCAGCTCACCACGTCTCGGGGGAATCGCCGGGGAGCTGTTTTTT.

The rearrangement uses TRBV15 and TRBJ2-5; no reliable D call. Germline V CDR1 and CDR2: LNHNV, YYDKDF (reference sequence). The CDR3 loop spans 14 amino acids. V lost 0 bases and J 4 bases, leaving 9 bases between the germline ends. CDR3 in DNA: TGTGCCACCAGCAGAGACCCCATCGGAGAGACCCAGTACTTC. Residues: CATSRDPIGETQYF.

V and J are TRBV7-9 and TRBJ1-5; D is undetermined. The length of the CDR3 is 15 residues. CDR1 is SEHNR and CDR2 is FQNEAQ in the germline V gene (reference sequence). With 0 bases removed from V and 0 bases from J, the gap between germline ends came to 6 bases. The CDR3 loop reads CASSLAGNSNQPQHF. The CDR3 nucleotides read TGTGCCAGCAGCTTAGCCGGGAATAGCAATCAGCCCCAGCATTTT.

The chain has TRBV6-6 and TRBJ1-2; 7 nucleotides match TRBD1. J was trimmed by 7 bases and V by 4 bases; bases with no gene match: 6. Germline V lookup: CDR1 MNHNY, CDR2 SVGAGI (reference sequence). The CDR3 sequence is 13 residues long. CDR3 coding DNA: TGTGCCAGCAGTTTTAAAGGGGGCGGTGGCTACACCTTC. It is translated as CASSFKGGGGYTF.

The table lists this clone with a count of one. In DNA form, the CDR3 reads TGTGCCAGCAGCTTAACTCAGGGGGGCTCCTACGAGCAGTACTTC. Translated, it gives CASSLTQGGSYEQYF. The V call is TRBV7-3, the J call TRBJ2-7; D may be TRBD1 (7 bases). The CDR3 length is 15 residues. CDR1 and CDR2 (germline): SGHTA, FQGTGA. V lost 0 bases to trimming and J lost 0 bases, with 9 bases between them.

The V gene is TRBV10-3, the J gene TRBJ1-1; no clear D gene. V shed 0 bases and J shed 5 bases, with 7 bases lying between them. Looked up from germline, CDR1 is ENHRY and CDR2 is SYGVKD. The CDR3 contains 13 residues. DNA of the CDR3: TGTGCCATCAGTGAGTCTAGTCCAACTGAAGCTTTCTTT. Translation gives CAISESSPTEAFF.

The chain couples TRBV5-1 to TRBJ2-5, with TRBD2 identical over 8 bases. The germline V gene encodes CDR1 SGHRS and CDR2 YFSETQ. The CDR3 runs 16 residues. J gave up 1 base and V 4 bases, and 9 bases lay outside the gene matches. In DNA, the CDR3 is TGCGCCAGCAGCCCCGGGGGGGGACACCCCCAAGAGACCCAGTACTTC. Translated: CASSPGGGHPQETQYF.

J is TRBJ2-7 and V is TRBV11-1; 11 nucleotides match TRBD2. The J segment lost 4 bases and the V segment lost 6 bases, leaving 5 bases of the junction unmatched. This CDR3 has 14 residues. CDR1 and CDR2 from the germline V gene are SGHAT and FQDESV (reference sequence). The CDR3 spells CASSPTSGSYEQYF. Written as DNA, the CDR3 is TGTGCCAGCAGTCCCACTAGCGGGAGTTACGAGCAGTACTTC.

The chain carries TRBV11-2 and TRBJ2-7, with D hard to call. The V end was cut by 5 bases, the J end by 4 bases, with 6 bases between. Germline CDR1 SGHAT, CDR2 FQNNGV. CDR3 length: 11 amino acids. The CDR3 nucleotides read TGTGCCAGCAGCCCCTTTTACGAGCAGTACTTC. It codes for CASSPFYEQYF.

This clone occurred a few times. This chain uses TRBV5-1 with TRBJ1-6, with TRBD1 matching 7 bases. CDR1 is SGHRS, CDR2 YFSETQ, per germline. The CDR3 runs to 16 residues. With 0 bases clipped from V and 8 bases from J, the junction kept 8 bases outside the gene matches. The CDR3 protein is CASSLASDRPDSPLHF. CDR3 DNA: TGCGCCAGCAGCTTGGCCTCGGACAGGCCAGATTCACCCCTCCACTTT.

The chain joins TRBV5-1 to TRBJ2-3; D remains unclear. Per the germline V gene, CDR1 is SGHRS and CDR2 is YFSETQ. V lost 0 bases and J lost 4, with 9 bases in between. This CDR3 spans 14 amino acids. CDR3 region: CASSLGHLPDTQYF. The CDR3 region has the DNA TGCGCCAGCAGCTTGGGACATTTACCAGATACGCAGTATTTT.

V is TRBV5-1 and J is TRBJ2-7; 10 nucleotides match TRBD2. V shed 1 base and J 1 base; nucleotides not matched to a gene: 11. The length of the CDR3 is 18 residues. Looked up from germline, CDR1 is SGHRS and CDR2 is YFSETQ. CDR3 amino acids: CASSLRLAGASYSYEQYF. The CDR3, as DNA: TGCGCCAGCAGCTTGCGCCTAGCGGGAGCATCCTATTCCTACGAGCAGTACTTC.

V usage is TRBV19 and J usage is TRBJ1-5, with a possible D match to TRBD1 (5 bases). The germline V gene has CDR1 LNHDA and CDR2 SQIVND (reference sequence). The CDR3 extends over 15 amino acids. Trimming removed 6 bases from V and 2 bases from J, with 14 bases in between. DNA for the CDR3: TGTGCCAGTAGCATTGGGGGGTTGGGCAATCAGCCCCAGCATTTT. Amino acid sequence: CASSIGGLGNQPQHF.

This chain uses TRBV28 with TRBJ1-6; 7 nucleotides match TRBD1. Losses at the gene ends were 10 bases for V and 7 bases for J; bases not matched to a gene: 13. The CDR3 runs 15 residues. CDR1 and CDR2 (germline): MDHEN, SYDVKM. The CDR3 nucleotides are TGTGCCACCAGGGGTCTCGGGACAGCCAATTCACCCCTCCACTTT. Its translation: CATRGLGTANSPLHF.

This chain joins TRBV19 and TRBJ2-6; D remains ambiguous. The CDR3 is 14 amino acids. Trimming stripped 5 bases from V and 2 bases from J, with 7 bases between. Germline assignment: CDR1 LNHDA and CDR2 SQIVND (reference sequence). The CDR3 is CASSLQAGANVLTF. CDR3 coding DNA: TGTGCCAGTAGTCTCCAGGCTGGGGCCAACGTCCTGACTTTC.

This clone showed up just a few times. The chain recombines TRBV24-1 with TRBJ1-4; 9 bases match TRBD1. Germline V gene lookup returns CDR1 KGHDR and CDR2 SFDVKD. V lost 7 bases and J lost 4; bases outside the gene matches: 3. The CDR3 consists of 14 residues. CDR3: CATRQGAINEKLFF. The CDR3 nucleotides read TGTGCCACCAGACAGGGGGCTATTAATGAAAAACTGTTTTTT.

CDR3 in DNA: TGTGCCAGTAGTTCTCGGTCGGGTCGGGACAGGGGACACGAGCAGTACTTC. As protein: CASSSRSGRDRGHEQYF. V gene TRBV19 combines with J gene TRBJ2-7; 10 nucleotides agree with TRBD1. The junction had 15 bases not matched to a gene; V was cut back by 5 bases and J by 5 bases. In germline, CDR1 is LNHDA, CDR2 SQIVND (reference sequence). CDR3 length: 17 residues.

The V call is TRBV7-9, the J call TRBJ2-4; TRBD1 agrees at 8 bases. Germline-derived CDR1 and CDR2 are SEHNR and FQNEAQ (reference sequence). This CDR3 is built from 15 residues. Germline trimming cut 5 bases from V and 0 bases from J; bases unmatched to any gene: 3. The CDR3 loop reads CASSPGGLAKNIQYF. CDR3 bases: TGTGCCAGCAGCCCAGGGGGCTTAGCCAAAAACATTCAGTACTTC.

The genes are TRBV19 and TRBJ2-5; 10 nucleotides match TRBD1. The V gene's germline CDR1 is LNHDA and CDR2 SQIVND (reference sequence). CDR3 size: 13 residues. The V segment lost 3 bases and the J segment 8 bases; nucleotides outside the gene matches: 3. The CDR3 sequence is CASSIGDRGTQYF. The CDR3 coding sequence is TGTGCCAGTAGTATCGGGGACAGGGGAACCCAGTACTTC. The full variable domain, its missing parts supplied by reference TRBV19 and TRBJ2-5, is DGGITQSPKYLFRKEGQNVTLSCEQNLNHDAMYWYRQDPGQGLRLIYYSQIVNDFQKGDIAEGYSVSREKKESFPLTVTSAQKNPTAFYLCASSIGDRGTQYFGPGTRLLVL.

This clone came up once. This chain joins TRBV2 and TRBJ2-2, with D possibly being TRBD2 (6 bases). The CDR3 length is 15 residues. Per the germline V gene, CDR1 is SNHLY and CDR2 is FYNNEI. V dropped 11 bases and J dropped 3 bases, with 19 bases sitting between them. The CDR3 DNA sequence: TGTGCCTGTCACGGCGGGAAATGGTACACCGGGGAGCTGTTTTTT. Protein sequence: CACHGGKWYTGELFF.

This clone came up a few times. The chain combines TRBV27 with TRBJ1-4; no reliable D call. The germline V gene has CDR1 MNHEY and CDR2 SMNVEV (reference sequence). V lost 5 bases to trimming and J lost 4 bases, with 8 bases between them. The CDR3 is made up of 13 amino acids. This CDR3 reads CASSPRGNEKLFF. DNA of the CDR3: TGTGCCAGCAGTCCCCGGGGTAATGAAAAACTGTTTTTT.

The genes are TRBV15 and TRBJ2-7, with D possibly TRBD2 on 6 matching bases. This CDR3 spans 14 amino acids. Germline V gene lookup returns CDR1 LNHNV and CDR2 YYDKDF (reference sequence). Trimming cost V 6 bases and J 0 bases, with 12 bases left between them. The CDR3 sequence is CATRRRGSSYEQYF. The DNA for the CDR3 is TGTGCCACCAGACGGCGGGGCAGCTCCTACGAGCAGTACTTC.

V is TRBV4-2 and J is TRBJ2-1; 7 bases agree with TRBD2. CDR1 is LGHNA and CDR2 is YNFKEQ in the germline V gene. This CDR3 spans 16 amino acids. The junction had 13 bases not matched to a gene; V was cut back by 1 base and J by 10 bases. In nucleotides, the CDR3 is TGTGCCAGCAGCCAAGCCCATTTCTCGACTAGCCAGGAGCAGTTCTTC. This codes for CASSQAHFSTSQEQFF.

This clone occurred many times. This chain joins TRBV28 and TRBJ1-1, with 11 bases aligning to TRBD1. Germline CDR1 reads MDHEN; CDR2 reads SYDVKM. J lost 1 base, V lost 9 bases, and 4 bases had no gene match. This CDR3 has 14 amino acids. For the CDR3, the DNA is TGTGCCAGTAGGACAGGGGGCCGGAACACTGAAGCTTTCTTT. Its protein is CASRTGGRNTEAFF.

This clone was detected once. The chain is built from TRBV10-2 and TRBJ2-1; D unclear. The CDR3 extends over 15 amino acids. Germline-derived CDR1 and CDR2 are WSHSY and SAAADI. Trimming removed 8 bases at V and 6 bases at J, with 20 bases between. This CDR3 reads CASRLRQLDSNEQFF. In DNA, the CDR3 is TGCGCCAGCCGCCTGCGGCAGCTCGATAGCAATGAGCAGTTCTTC.